This TCR beta chain was sequenced in a study of blood T cell repertoires in COVID-19. At the level of the study: From T cells, B-cell-depleted T cells, or PBMCs came the material, which was cDNA or gDNA.

CDR1 is SGHDT, CDR2 YYEEEE, per germline. Trimming took 5 bases from V and 0 from J; bases not matched to a gene: 9. This CDR3 comprises 16 residues. Only in-frame clones appear in the TCRdb table, and some are missing; sequencing was by immunoSEQ multiplex PCR. The table lists tens of thousands of clones, about 87% of them singletons, with around 3.4% in the top ten. It was during active infection that Seattle patients were enrolled and then longitudinally followed. Sequencing was done on a sample of peripheral blood. This TCR derives from a man between 35 and 55 years old with COVID-19, enrolled during active disease. This rearrangement joins TRBV5-6 to TRBJ2-3; 7 bases align to TRBD2. The CDR3 DNA is TGTGCCAGCAGGCTACGGGGGGACCCTAGCACAGATACGCAGTATTTT. Protein: CASRLRGDPSTDTQYF.